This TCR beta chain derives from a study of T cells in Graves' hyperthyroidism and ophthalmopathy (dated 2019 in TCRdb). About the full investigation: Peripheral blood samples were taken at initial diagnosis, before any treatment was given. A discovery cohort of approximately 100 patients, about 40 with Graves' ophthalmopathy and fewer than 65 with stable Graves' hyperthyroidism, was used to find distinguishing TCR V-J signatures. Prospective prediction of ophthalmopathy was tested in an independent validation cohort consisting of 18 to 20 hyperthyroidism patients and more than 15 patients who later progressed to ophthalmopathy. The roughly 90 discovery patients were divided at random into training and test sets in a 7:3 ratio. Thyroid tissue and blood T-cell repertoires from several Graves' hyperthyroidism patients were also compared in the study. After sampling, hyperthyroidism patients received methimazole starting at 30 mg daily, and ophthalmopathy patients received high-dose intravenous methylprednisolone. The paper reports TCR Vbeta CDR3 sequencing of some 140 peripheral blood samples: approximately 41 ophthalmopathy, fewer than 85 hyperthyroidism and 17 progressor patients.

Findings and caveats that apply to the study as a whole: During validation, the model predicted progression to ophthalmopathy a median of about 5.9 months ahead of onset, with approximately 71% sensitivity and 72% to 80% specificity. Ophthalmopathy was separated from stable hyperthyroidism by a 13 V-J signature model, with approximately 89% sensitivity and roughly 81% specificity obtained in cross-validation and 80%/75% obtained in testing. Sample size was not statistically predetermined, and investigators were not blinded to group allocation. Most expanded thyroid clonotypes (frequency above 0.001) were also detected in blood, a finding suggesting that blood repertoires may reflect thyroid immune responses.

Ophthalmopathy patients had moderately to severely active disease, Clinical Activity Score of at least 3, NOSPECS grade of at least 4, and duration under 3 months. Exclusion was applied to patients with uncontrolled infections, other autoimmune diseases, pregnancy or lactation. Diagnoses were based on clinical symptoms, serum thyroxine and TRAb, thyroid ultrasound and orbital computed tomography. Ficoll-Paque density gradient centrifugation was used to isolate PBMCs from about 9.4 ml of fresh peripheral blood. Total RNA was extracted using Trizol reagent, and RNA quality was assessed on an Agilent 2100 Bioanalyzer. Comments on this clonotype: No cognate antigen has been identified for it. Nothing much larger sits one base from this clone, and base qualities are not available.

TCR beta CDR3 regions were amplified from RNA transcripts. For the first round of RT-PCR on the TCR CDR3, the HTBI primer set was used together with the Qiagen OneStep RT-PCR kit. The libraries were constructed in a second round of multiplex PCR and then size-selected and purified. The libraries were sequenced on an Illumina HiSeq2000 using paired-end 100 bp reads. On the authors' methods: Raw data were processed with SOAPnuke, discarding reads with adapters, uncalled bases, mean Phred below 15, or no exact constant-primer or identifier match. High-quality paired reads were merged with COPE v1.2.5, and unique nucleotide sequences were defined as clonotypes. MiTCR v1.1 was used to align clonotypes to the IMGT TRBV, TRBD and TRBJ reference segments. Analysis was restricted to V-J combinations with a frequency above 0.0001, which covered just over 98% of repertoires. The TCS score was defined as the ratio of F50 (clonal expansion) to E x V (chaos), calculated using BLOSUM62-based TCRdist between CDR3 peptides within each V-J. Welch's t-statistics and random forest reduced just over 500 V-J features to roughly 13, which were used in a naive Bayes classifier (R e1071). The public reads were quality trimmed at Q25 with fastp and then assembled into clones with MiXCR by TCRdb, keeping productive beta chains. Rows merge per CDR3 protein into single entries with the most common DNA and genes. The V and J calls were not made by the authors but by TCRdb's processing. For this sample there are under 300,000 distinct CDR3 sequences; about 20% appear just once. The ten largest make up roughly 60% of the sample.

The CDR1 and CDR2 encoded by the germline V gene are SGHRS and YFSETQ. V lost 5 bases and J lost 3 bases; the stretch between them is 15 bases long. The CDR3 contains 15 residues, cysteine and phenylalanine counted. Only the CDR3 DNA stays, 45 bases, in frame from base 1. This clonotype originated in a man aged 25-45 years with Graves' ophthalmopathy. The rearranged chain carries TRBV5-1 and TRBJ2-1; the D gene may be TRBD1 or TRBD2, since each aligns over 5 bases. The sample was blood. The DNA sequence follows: TGCGCCAGCAGGGTGGGACCGGAAGACTACAATGAGCAGTTCTTC. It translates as CASRVGPEDYNEQFF.